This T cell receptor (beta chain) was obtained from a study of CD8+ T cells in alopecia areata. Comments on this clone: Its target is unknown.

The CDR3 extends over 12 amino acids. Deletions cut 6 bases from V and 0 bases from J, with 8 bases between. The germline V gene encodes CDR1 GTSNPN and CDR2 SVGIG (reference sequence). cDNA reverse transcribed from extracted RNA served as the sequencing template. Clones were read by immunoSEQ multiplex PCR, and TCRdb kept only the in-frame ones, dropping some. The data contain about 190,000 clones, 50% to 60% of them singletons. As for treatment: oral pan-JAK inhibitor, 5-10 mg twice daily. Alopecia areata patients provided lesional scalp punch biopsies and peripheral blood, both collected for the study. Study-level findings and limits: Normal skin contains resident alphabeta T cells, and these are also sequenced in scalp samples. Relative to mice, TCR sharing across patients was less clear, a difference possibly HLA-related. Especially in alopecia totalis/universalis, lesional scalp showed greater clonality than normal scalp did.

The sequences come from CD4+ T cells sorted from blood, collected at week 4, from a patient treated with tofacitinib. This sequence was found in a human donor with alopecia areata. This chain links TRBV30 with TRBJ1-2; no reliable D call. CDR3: CACVLANYGYTF. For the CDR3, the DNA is TGTGCCTGTGTCTTAGCTAACTATGGCTACACCTTC.